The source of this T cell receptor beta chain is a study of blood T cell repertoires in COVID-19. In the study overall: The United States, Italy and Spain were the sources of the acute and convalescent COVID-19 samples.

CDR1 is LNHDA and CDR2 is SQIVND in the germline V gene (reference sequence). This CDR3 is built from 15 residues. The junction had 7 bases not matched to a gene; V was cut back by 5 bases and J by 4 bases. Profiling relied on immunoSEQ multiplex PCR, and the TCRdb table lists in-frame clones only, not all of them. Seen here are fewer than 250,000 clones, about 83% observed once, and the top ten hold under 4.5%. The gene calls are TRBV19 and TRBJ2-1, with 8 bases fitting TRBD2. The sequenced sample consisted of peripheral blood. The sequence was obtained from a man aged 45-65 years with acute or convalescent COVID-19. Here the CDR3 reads CASSQIAGIYNEQFF. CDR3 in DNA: TGTGCCAGTAGTCAGATAGCGGGGATATACAATGAGCAGTTCTTC.